The 23 T cell receptor beta chains below come from one sample, sequenced in a study of regulatory T cells in long-lasting Graves disease. Construction of TCR beta libraries relied on iRepertoire HTBI primers and on Arm-PCR targeting CDR3 regions. One entry per CDR3 protein results from TCRdb running MiXCR on the multiplex PCR reads. The sample contains about 470,000 distinct CDR3 sequences, under 25% of which appear only once. The time point was: persistent/refractory GD, antithyroid drugs over 5 years with positive TRAb. PBMC-extracted RNA yielded the TCR library. Material: peripheral blood mononuclear cells (PBMCs), obtained when the disease was refractory, from a patient treated with antithyroid drugs. The receptors originated from a female donor with Graves disease.

This clonotype was found many times. The chain is built from TRBV5-1 and TRBJ2-7, with no clear D. Trimming cost V 0 bases and J 8 bases, with 12 bases left between them. The CDR3 is made up of 13 amino acids. Germline V lookup: CDR1 SGHRS, CDR2 YFSETQ. This CDR3 reads CASSLDSYEQQYF. CDR3 coding DNA: TGCGCCAGCAGCTTGGACAGTTACGAGCAGCAGTACTTC.

In its sample, this clonotype was seen many times. The chain recombines TRBV5-1 with TRBJ2-1, with D perhaps TRBD1 (5 bases). Trimming stripped 2 bases from V and 5 bases from J, with 14 bases between. Germline lookup yields CDR1 SGHRS and CDR2 YFSETQ. There are 15 residues in the CDR3. The CDR3 coding sequence is TGCGCCAGCAGCTTTATGCAGGGCAAGGACAATGAGCAGTTCTTC. It yields the protein CASSFMQGKDNEQFF.

Many counts were recorded for this clonotype. The DNA for the CDR3 is TGCAGTGCCGCCCCAGCCATTAGCAATCAGCCCCAGCATTTT. Translated, it gives CSAAPAISNQPQHF. The chain recombines TRBV20-1 with TRBJ1-5; D gene ambiguous. V was trimmed by 6 bases and J by 0 bases, leaving 12 bases between them. The CDR3 has 14 residues. CDR1 is DFQATT and CDR2 is SNEGSKA in the germline V gene (reference sequence).

There are a few counts of this clonotype. V is TRBV5-1 and J is TRBJ2-2; D remains unclear. CDR3 length: 15 residues. Germline V gene sequence: CDR1 SGHRS, CDR2 YFSETQ. Trimming took 0 bases from V and 6 from J, leaving 12 bases between them. CDR3: CASSLVGPRAGELFF. CDR3 DNA sequence: TGCGCCAGCAGCTTGGTTGGGCCTCGGGCCGGGGAGCTGTTTTTT.

This clonotype has only a few counts. Its ends do not fully match the called genes, so a read error is possible. The chain carries TRBV5-6 and TRBJ2-5, with D unresolved. From germline, CDR1 is SGHDT and CDR2 YYEEEE. The CDR3 runs to 14 residues. In DNA form, the CDR3 reads TGTGCCAGCAGCGATTTTGGCGACCAAGATACCCAGTACTTC. This translates into CASSDFGDQDTQYF. The whole variable domain, remainder taken from reference TRBV5-6 and TRBJ2-5, is DAGVTQSPTHLIKTRGQQVTLRCSPKSGHDTVSWYQQALGQGPQFIFQYYEEEERQRGNFPDRFSGHQFPNYSSELNVNALLLGDSALYLCASSDFGDQDTQYFGPGTRLLVL.

The sample holds many counts of this clonotype. J is TRBJ1-5 and V is TRBV28; D may be TRBD1 (6 bases). This CDR3 comprises 15 residues. V lost 2 bases and J lost 2, with 10 bases in between. Germline loops: CDR1 MDHEN, CDR2 SYDVKM. The CDR3 sequence: CASSLKGVRNQPQHF. DNA for the CDR3: TGTGCCAGCAGTTTAAAGGGGGTACGCAATCAGCCCCAGCATTTT.

This chain uses TRBV5-1 with TRBJ1-4; D gene ambiguous. V lost 0 bases and J lost 4, with 10 bases in between. The CDR3 length is 15 residues. Germline CDR1 reads SGHRS; CDR2 reads YFSETQ. CDR3: CASSLGTRDNEKLFF. In nucleotides, the CDR3 is TGCGCCAGCAGCTTGGGAACCAGAGATAATGAAAAACTGTTTTTT.

The table lists this clonotype with a few counts. This chain joins TRBV2 and TRBJ2-3; TRBD2 might be the D (6 bases). The germline V and J ends were trimmed by 0 bases and 6 bases, with 13 bases remaining between them. The CDR3 covers 15 residues. The germline V gene encodes CDR1 SNHLY and CDR2 FYNNEI. In nucleotides, the CDR3 is TGTGCCAGCAGTGAAGCGCGGGATAGGTCGGATACGCAGTATTTT. Encoded protein: CASSEARDRSDTQYF.

This clonotype turned up a few times. The chain links TRBV29-1 to TRBJ2-7, with 12 bases lining up with TRBD2. The CDR3 has 15 residues. Per germline, CDR1 SQVTM and CDR2 ANQGSEA. The V gene end was trimmed by 0 bases and the J gene end by 3 bases; junction bases not matched to a gene: 3. CDR3 residues: CSVEELAGGLYEQYF. CDR3 DNA sequence: TGCAGCGTTGAAGAACTAGCGGGAGGTCTCTACGAGCAGTACTTC.

The chain carries TRBV20-1 and TRBJ2-5; 10 bases are a match to TRBD2. The CDR3 has 13 amino acids. V was clipped by 3 bases and J by 5 bases; unmatched bases: 3. Germline V gives CDR1 DFQATT, CDR2 SNEGSKA (reference sequence). CDR3 coding DNA: TGCAGTGCTAGGGCTAGCGGGAGCGAGACCCAGTACTTC. Its protein product is CSARASGSETQYF.

A remark on this clonotype: The junction departs from germline at one end; a sequencing error may be responsible. V is TRBV7-2 and J is TRBJ2-7; 9 nucleotides match TRBD1. The CDR3 sequence is 9 residues long. Per the germline V gene, CDR1 is SGHTA and CDR2 is FQGNSA. The CDR3 DNA reads TGTGCCAGCAGGCCGACAGGGGGCTTC. The encoded protein is CASRPTGGF.

This clonotype was counted many times. This chain uses TRBV28 with TRBJ1-5; unclear D gene. The CDR3 has 15 residues. Trimming took 3 bases from V and 0 from J, leaving 9 bases between them. Germline assignment: CDR1 MDHEN and CDR2 SYDVKM. DNA of the CDR3: TGTGCCAGCAGTTTCGGGCGGTATAGCAATCAGCCCCAGCATTTT. Translating gives CASSFGRYSNQPQHF.

The rearrangement links TRBV10-3 to TRBJ1-1; a possible D gene is TRBD1 (6 bases). This CDR3 is 16 amino acids long. CDR1 ENHRY and CDR2 SYGVKD come from the germline V gene. V was trimmed by 0 bases and J by 1 base, leaving 12 bases between them. CDR3 amino acids: CAISESGGLTNTEAFF. The CDR3 DNA reads as TGTGCCATCAGTGAGTCAGGGGGGCTGACGAACACTGAAGCTTTCTTT.

The chain carries TRBV5-6 and TRBJ2-7; TRBD2 is a possible D gene (6 bases). Per the germline V gene, CDR1 is SGHDT and CDR2 is YYEEEE. Trimming left V 3 bases short and J 2 bases short, with 15 bases between. This CDR3 is built from 15 residues. The CDR3 protein is CASSSGLAKAYEQYF. CDR3 in DNA: TGTGCCAGCAGCTCGGGACTCGCGAAAGCCTACGAGCAGTACTTC.

This clonotype was seen a few times. Here the CDR3 reads CASSLTGKENTEAFF. The DNA for the CDR3 is TGCGCCAGCAGTCTGACAGGGAAGGAAAACACTGAAGCTTTCTTT. The V call is TRBV5-1, the J call TRBJ1-1; 7 nucleotides line up with TRBD1. The CDR3 is 15 residues long. The junction had 9 bases not matched to a gene; V was cut back by 5 bases and J by 2 bases. Germline V gene data show CDR1 as SGHRS and CDR2 as YFSETQ.

This clonotype was recorded at least ten times. The chain has TRBV28 and TRBJ1-1; 7 bases line up with TRBD1. V was pared by 6 bases and J by 0 bases, with 4 bases of the junction left unmatched. CDR1 is MDHEN and CDR2 is SYDVKM in the germline V gene. The CDR3 is 14 amino acids. This CDR3 reads CASSHRGMNTEAFF. CDR3 DNA: TGTGCCAGCAGCCACAGGGGCATGAACACTGAAGCTTTCTTT.

V is TRBV18 and J is TRBJ2-2; D is undetermined. V was cut by 3 bases and J by 3 bases, with 17 bases left in between. Germline CDR1 reads KGHSH; CDR2 reads LQKENI. There are 17 residues in the CDR3. The DNA for the CDR3 is TGTGCCAGCTCACCTCGGACGGATAATCTTTACACCGGGGAGCTGTTTTTT. It translates to CASSPRTDNLYTGELFF. Variable domain in full (rest from reference TRBV18 and TRBJ2-2): NAGVMQNPRHLVRRRGQEARLRCSPMKGHSHVYWYRQLPEEGLKFMVYLQKENIIDESGMPKERFSAEFPKEGPSILRIQQVVRGDSAAYFCASSPRTDNLYTGELFFGEGSRLTVL.

The genes are TRBV10-3 and TRBJ2-2; TRBD2 aligns across 11 bases. V lost 6 bases and J lost 2; bases outside the gene matches: 5. Germline CDR1 and CDR2: ENHRY and SYGVKD. The CDR3 is 16 residues long. As DNA, the CDR3 is TGTGCCATCAGACGAACTAGCGGGGGAAACACCGGGGAGCTGTTTTTT. Translating it yields CAIRRTSGGNTGELFF.

This clonotype occurred once. Germline is not matched at one junction end, which may reflect a read error. The chain joins TRBV7-2 to TRBJ1-1; D may be TRBD1 (5 bases). Germline lookup yields CDR1 SGHTA and CDR2 FQGNSA. This CDR3 has 18 amino acids. The CDR3 DNA follows: TGTGCCAGCAGCTTCCAGCTCTTCGGGGCGGTCGTGAACACTGAAGCTCTCTTT. It encodes CASSFQLFGAVVNTEALF.

This clonotype was seen many times. The genes are TRBV6-1 and TRBJ2-7; no firm D call. Per germline, CDR1 MNHNS and CDR2 SASEGT. V was cut by 3 bases and J by 5 bases, with 14 bases left in between. The CDR3 totals 14 residues. As DNA, the CDR3 is TGTGCCAGCAGTGAGTATCCCACGGACCACGAGCAGTACTTC. It encodes CASSEYPTDHEQYF.

This clonotype was counted a few times. The V gene is TRBV3-1, the J gene TRBJ2-4; D remains ambiguous. Trimming took 2 bases from V and 1 from J, leaving 15 bases between them. Germline CDR1 is LGHDT and CDR2 is YNNKEL (reference sequence). This CDR3 region has 17 residues. In DNA form, the CDR3 reads TGTGCCAGCAGCCAATCCGGCTTGAGGATGGCCAAAAACATTCAGTACTTC. Its translation is CASSQSGLRMAKNIQYF.

Comments on this clonotype: No conserved phenylalanine or tryptophan is present at the end of the CDR3, so a read error is the likely explanation. The chain joins TRBV19 to TRBJ1-1; D is unclear. Germline V gene lookup returns CDR1 LNHDA and CDR2 SQIVND (reference sequence). The CDR3 loop spans 10 amino acids. With 6 bases removed from V and 4 bases from J, the gap between germline ends came to 3 bases. Written as DNA, the CDR3 is TGTGCCAGTAGGGGCACTGAAGCTTTCTCT. Amino acids: CASRGTEAFS.

This clonotype appeared many times. This chain uses TRBV10-3 with TRBJ1-5; 8 bases agree with TRBD1. With 2 bases clipped from V and 7 bases from J, the junction kept 4 bases outside the gene matches. The germline CDR1 and CDR2 sequences are ENHRY and SYGVKD. CDR3 length: 14 amino acids. The CDR3 reads CAISEPGGGQPQHF. The CDR3, as DNA: TGTGCCATCAGTGAGCCAGGGGGCGGGCAGCCCCAGCATTTT.